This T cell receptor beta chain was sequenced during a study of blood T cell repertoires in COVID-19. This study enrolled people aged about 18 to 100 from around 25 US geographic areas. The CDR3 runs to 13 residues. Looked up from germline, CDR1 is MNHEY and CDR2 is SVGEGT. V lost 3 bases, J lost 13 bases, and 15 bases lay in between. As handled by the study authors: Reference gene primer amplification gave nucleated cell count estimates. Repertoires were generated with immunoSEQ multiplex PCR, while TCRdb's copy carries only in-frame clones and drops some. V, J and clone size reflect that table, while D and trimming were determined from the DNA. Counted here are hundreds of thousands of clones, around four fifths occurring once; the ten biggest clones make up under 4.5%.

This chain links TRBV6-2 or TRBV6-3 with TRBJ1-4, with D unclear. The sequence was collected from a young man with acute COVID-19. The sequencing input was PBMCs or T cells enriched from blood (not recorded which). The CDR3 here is CASSYSDGRRLFF. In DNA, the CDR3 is TGTGCCAGCAGTTATTCTGACGGGAGGAGACTGTTTTTT.